This is a list of T cell receptor beta chains from one sample in a study of hypomethylating agent response in myelodysplastic syndrome. Measured with immunoSEQ multiplex PCR; TCRdb has only the in-frame clones, and not every one. Of thousands of clones listed, roughly 82% are singletons. The specimen comprised bone marrow, sampled before or after starting hypomethylating agent treatment for myelodysplastic syndrome (not recorded which). The receptors here all came from a human donor with myelodysplastic syndrome. The CDR3 runs from the conserved cysteine through the conserved F or W. The D gene is left open where the match is weak. Expanded clones are given a class, and other clones once, few, many or no size at all.

j_gene,v_gene,abundance,d_gene,CDR3aa,CDR3nt
TRBJ2-7,TRBV7-2,once,TRBD1,CASSPTLGQGVYEQYF,TGTGCCAGCAGCCCGACTCTGGGACAGGGGGTCTACGAGCAGTACTTC
TRBJ2-3,TRBV5-1,-,-,CASSFSGTLTDTQYF,TGCGCCAGCAGTTTCTCCGGGACCCTTACAGATACGCAGTATTTT
TRBJ1-5,TRBV21-1,-,-,CASSNGHQRNQPQHF,TGTGCCAGCAGCAATGGCCACCAACGGAATCAGCCCCAGCATTTT
TRBJ1-1,TRBV18,few,-,CASSRTWTEAFF,TGTGCCAGCTCAAGGACGTGGACTGAAGCTTTCTTT
TRBJ2-1,TRBV4-1,few,TRBD2,CASSRELAGGRSNEQFF,TGCGCCAGCAGCCGTGAACTAGCGGGGGGACGTAGTAATGAGCAGTTCTTC
TRBJ2-7,TRBV7-2,-,-,CASSLQGGISSYEQYF,TGTGCCAGCAGCTTACAGGGGGGAATTAGTTCCTACGAGCAGTACTTC
TRBJ1-1,TRBV4-1,-,-,CASSQQGHAINTEAFF,TGCGCCAGCAGCCAACAGGGACACGCAATCAACACTGAAGCTTTCTTT
TRBJ2-3,TRBV6-5,-,-,CASRTLEGTDTQYF,TGTGCCAGCAGGACACTTGAGGGGACAGATACGCAGTATTTT
TRBJ1-5,TRBV27,once,TRBD1,CASSLRAGAGGSNQPQHF,TGTGCCAGCAGTTTGCGGGCGGGTGCAGGGGGTAGCAATCAGCCCCAGCATTTT
TRBJ1-2,TRBV6-5,once,TRBD1,CASSKTGSNYGYTF,TGTGCCAGCAGTAAGACAGGGAGCAACTATGGCTACACCTTC
TRBJ2-2,TRBV6-5,-,-,CASRGFTGELFF,TGTGCCAGCAGGGGGTTTACCGGGGAGCTGTTTTTT
TRBJ1-1,TRBV15,-,TRBD1,CATSRLRQGNTEAFF,TGTGCCACCAGCAGATTGAGACAGGGGAACACTGAAGCTTTCTTT
TRBJ1-2,TRBV4-1,-,TRBD1,CASSQGQGASNYGYTF,TGCGCCAGCAGCCAAGGACAGGGGGCATCGAACTATGGCTACACCTTC
TRBJ2-6,TRBV9,-,-,CASSVGGAGANVLTF,TGTGCCAGCAGCGTAGGAGGAGCTGGGGCCAACGTCCTGACTTTC
TRBJ2-1,TRBV6-5,-,TRBD2,CASSYSVTSSRDEQFF,TGTGCCAGCAGTTACTCGGTGACTAGCTCGCGCGATGAGCAGTTCTTC
TRBJ1-2,TRBV2,-,TRBD1,CASSEYQGDGYTF,TGTGCCAGCAGTGAATACCAGGGGGATGGCTACACCTTC
TRBJ2-7,TRBV5-1,few,-,CASSLGGVGSYEQYF,TGCGCCAGCAGCTTGGGCGGGGTGGGGTCCTACGAGCAGTACTTC
TRBJ2-6,TRBV21-1,-,-,CASSRTGSSGANVLTF,TGTGCCAGCAGTAGGACAGGATCCTCTGGGGCCAACGTCCTGACTTTC
TRBJ2-7,TRBV5-4,-,-,CASSFGDRSSEQYF,TGTGCCAGCAGCTTTGGTGACAGAAGTTCCGAGCAGTACTTC
TRBJ1-1,TRBV5-1,-,-,CASSLENRNTEAFF,TGCGCCAGCAGCTTGGAAAACAGGAACACTGAAGCTTTCTTT
TRBJ1-2,TRBV6-5,-,-,CASSYGRGFYGYTF,TGTGCCAGCAGTTACGGACGGGGCTTCTATGGCTACACCTTC
TRBJ2-1,TRBV27,-,TRBD2,CASSFLAGALNEQFF,TGTGCCAGCAGTTTCCTAGCGGGGGCCCTCAATGAGCAGTTCTTC
TRBJ1-1,TRBV5-1,-,-,CASSLGRYAFF,TGCGCCAGCAGCTTGGGGAGGTATGCTTTCTTT
TRBJ1-6,TRBV5-4,few,TRBD1,CASSLGQGVVSPLHF,TGTGCCAGCAGCTTGGGACAGGGGGTGGTTTCACCCCTCCACTTT
TRBJ1-4,TRBV19,-,-,CASTYTHGEKLFF,TGTGCCAGTACTTATACCCATGGTGAAAAACTGTTTTTT
TRBJ1-3,TRBV5-6,-,-,CASINRPGGGNTIYF,TGTGCCAGCATTAACCGACCAGGTGGCGGAAACACCATATATTTT
TRBJ2-5,TRBV10-3,-,-,CAISMDSEETQYF,TGTGCCATCAGTATGGACAGTGAGGAGACCCAGTACTTC
TRBJ2-1,TRBV11-3,-,-,CASSNSQAYEQFF,TGTGCCAGCAGCAATTCCCAGGCCTATGAGCAGTTCTTC
TRBJ2-3,TRBV29-1,-,-,CSVEEGSRAIDTQYF,TGCAGCGTTGAAGAAGGCTCCAGGGCAATAGATACGCAGTATTTT
TRBJ2-2,TRBV7-7,-,-,CASSLGTPGELFF,TGTGCCAGCAGCTTAGGCACACCCGGGGAGCTGTTTTTT
TRBJ1-3,TRBV28,-,-,CASSLVDGGMGNTIYF,TGTGCCAGCAGTTTAGTAGATGGGGGGATGGGAAACACCATATATTTT
TRBJ2-1,TRBV5-4,once,TRBD1,CASSFGTGGNEQFF,TGTGCCAGCAGCTTTGGAACAGGGGGTAATGAGCAGTTCTTC
TRBJ2-7,TRBV18,-,TRBD2,CASSTKGSGVSSEQYF,TGTGCCAGCTCAACTAAGGGGAGCGGGGTTTCCTCTGAGCAGTACTTC
TRBJ2-1,TRBV18,-,-,CASSGTSYNEQFF,TGTGCCAGCTCCGGGACATCCTACAATGAGCAGTTCTTC
TRBJ2-7,TRBV9,-,TRBD1,CASSGDRFPYEQYF,TGTGCCAGCAGCGGGGACAGATTCCCCTACGAGCAGTACTTC
TRBJ1-6,TRBV2,-,TRBD1,CAIGTGSSYNSPLHF,TGTGCCATCGGGACAGGGAGCTCCTATAATTCACCCCTCCACTTT
TRBJ1-1,TRBV10-3,-,-,CAISDPGWGNTEAFF,TGTGCCATCAGTGACCCAGGATGGGGAAACACTGAAGCTTTCTTT
TRBJ2-1,TRBV4-1,-,-,CASSRQEGGEQFF,TGCGCCAGCAGCCGGCAAGAGGGGGGTGAGCAGTTCTTC
TRBJ2-1,TRBV28,-,-,CASSPPRADEQFF,TGTGCCAGCAGTCCACCCCGGGCGGATGAGCAGTTCTTC
TRBJ1-5,TRBV7-8,-,-,CASSLEQGNQPQHF,TGTGCCAGCAGCTTAGAACAGGGCAATCAGCCCCAGCATTTT
TRBJ1-2,TRBV5-4,-,TRBD1,CASSSKGGQGEKRYGYTF,TGTGCCAGCAGCTCAAAGGGGGGACAGGGGGAAAAACGCTATGGCTACACCTTC
TRBJ1-6,TRBV5-1,few,-,CASRAFPDLNSPLHF,TGCGCCAGCCGCGCGTTTCCCGACCTCAATTCACCCCTCCACTTT
TRBJ2-1,TRBV5-1,-,-,CASSFISQLNEQFF,TGCGCCAGCAGCTTCATCAGCCAACTGAATGAGCAGTTCTTC
TRBJ2-3,TRBV2,once,-,CASSSDYPHYTDTQYF,TGTGCCAGCAGCTCGGACTATCCCCACTACACAGATACGCAGTATTTT
TRBJ2-7,TRBV15,hyperexpanded,TRBD2,CAASQLAGEEQYF,TGTGCCGCCTCGCAGCTAGCGGGGGAAGAGCAGTACTTC
TRBJ2-1,TRBV10-2,-,-,CASSEGLNYNEQFF,TGCGCCAGCAGTGAAGGACTGAACTACAATGAGCAGTTCTTC
TRBJ1-2,TRBV6-1,once,-,CASSPIGAVRGYTF,TGTGCCAGCAGCCCCATAGGGGCAGTCAGGGGCTACACCTTC
TRBJ2-7,TRBV5-1,-,-,CASSLGGATYEQYF,TGCGCCAGCAGCTTGGGAGGGGCTACTTACGAGCAGTACTTC
TRBJ2-5,TRBV5-1,-,-,CASSLGGEIQYF,TGCGCCAGCAGCTTGGGGGGAGAGATCCAGTACTTC
TRBJ1-4,TRBV30,-,-,CAWRYQGPNEKLFF,TGTGCCTGGAGATATCAGGGTCCTAATGAAAAACTGTTTTTT
TRBJ1-2,TRBV6-1,-,TRBD1,CASSLGQVNDGYTF,TGTGCCAGCAGCCTGGGACAGGTTAATGATGGCTACACCTTC
TRBJ2-5,TRBV18,-,TRBD2,CASSPRVLAGANQETQYF,TGTGCCAGCTCACCCAGGGTCCTAGCGGGGGCAAACCAAGAGACCCAGTACTTC
TRBJ2-3,TRBV7-3,few,-,CASSSDYPHYTDTQYF,TGTGCCAGCAGCTCGGACTATCCCCACTACACAGATACGCAGTATTTT
TRBJ2-3,TRBV19,-,TRBD1,CGTGTGSRDTQYF,TGTGGTACCGGGACAGGGTCAAGAGATACGCAGTATTTT
TRBJ1-3,TRBV6-5,-,-,CASSYGTEVGTIYF,TGTGCCAGCAGTTATGGGACCGAGGTGGGAACCATATATTTT